This TCR beta chain was recorded in a study of cytomegalovirus exposure and HLA in healthy donors. Study findings and constraints: Sequences of the TCR beta chain were said to predict the HLA-A and HLA-B alleles of most subjects accurately.

V was pared by 3 bases and J by 6 bases, with 7 bases between. This CDR3 region has 12 residues. CDR1 and CDR2 from the germline V gene are SGDLS and YYNGEE. This clone was observed once. Its antigen remains unidentified. PCR amplification relied on 60 Vbeta primers (plus 13 Jbeta primers). The data were produced by immunoSEQ multiplex PCR, yet TCRdb's version contains in-frame clones alone and is incomplete. The repertoire has about 94,000 clones, around 69% of them found once; the top ten carry around 4%. Sequencing input: PBMCs. The clonotype was recovered from a man between 25 and 39 years old in good health and CMV-seronegative. The chain uses TRBV9 and TRBJ2-1; D perhaps matches TRBD2 (6 bases). The chain's CDR3 is CASSATSNEQFF. CDR3 in DNA: TGTGCCAGCAGCGCGACTAGCAATGAGCAGTTCTTC.